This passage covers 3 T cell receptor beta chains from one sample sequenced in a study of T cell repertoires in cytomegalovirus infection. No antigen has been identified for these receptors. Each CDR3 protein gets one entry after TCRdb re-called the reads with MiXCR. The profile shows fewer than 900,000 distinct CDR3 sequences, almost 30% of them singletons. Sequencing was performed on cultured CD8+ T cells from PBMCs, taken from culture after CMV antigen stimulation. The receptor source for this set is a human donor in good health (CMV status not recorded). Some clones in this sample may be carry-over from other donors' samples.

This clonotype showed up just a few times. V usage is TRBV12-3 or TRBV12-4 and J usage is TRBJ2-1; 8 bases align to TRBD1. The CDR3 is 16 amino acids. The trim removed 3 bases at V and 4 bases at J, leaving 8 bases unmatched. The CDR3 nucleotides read TGTGCCAGCAGTTTGCGGGGACAGGTTGCTTACAATGAGCAGTTCTTC. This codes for CASSLRGQVAYNEQFF.

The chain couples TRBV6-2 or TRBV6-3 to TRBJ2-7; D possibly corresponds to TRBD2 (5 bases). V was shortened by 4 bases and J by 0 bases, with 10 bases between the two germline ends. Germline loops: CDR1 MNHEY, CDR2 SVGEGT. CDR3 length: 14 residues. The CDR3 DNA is TGTGCCAGCAGTTTGGAAGGACTCTCCTACGAGCAGTACGTC. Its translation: CASSLEGLSYEQYV.

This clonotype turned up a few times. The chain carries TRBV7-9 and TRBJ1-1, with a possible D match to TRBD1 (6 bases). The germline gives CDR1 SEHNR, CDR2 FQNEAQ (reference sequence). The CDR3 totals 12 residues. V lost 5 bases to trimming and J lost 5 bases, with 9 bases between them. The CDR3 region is CASSGGTTEAFF. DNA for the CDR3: TGTGCCAGCAGCGGAGGGACAACTGAAGCTTTCTTT.